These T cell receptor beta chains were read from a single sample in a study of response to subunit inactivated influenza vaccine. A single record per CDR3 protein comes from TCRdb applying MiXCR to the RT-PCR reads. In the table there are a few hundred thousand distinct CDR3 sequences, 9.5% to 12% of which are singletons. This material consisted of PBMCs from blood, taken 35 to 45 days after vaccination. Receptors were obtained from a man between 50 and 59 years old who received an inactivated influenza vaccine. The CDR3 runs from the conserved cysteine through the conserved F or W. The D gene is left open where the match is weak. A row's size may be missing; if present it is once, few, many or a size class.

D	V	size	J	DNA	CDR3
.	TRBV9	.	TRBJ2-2	TGTGCCAGCAGCGTTCAAGGTTGGGGCAGGTCCACCGGGGAGCTGTTTTTT	CASSVQGWGRSTGELFF
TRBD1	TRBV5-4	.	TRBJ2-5	TGTGCCAGCAGCCCGATCGGGACAGGGGTAGAGACCCAGTACTTC	CASSPIGTGVETQYF
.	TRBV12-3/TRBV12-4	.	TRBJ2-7	TGTGCCAGCAGTGGGGAGGACGGATCCTACGAGCAGTACTTC	CASSGEDGSYEQYF
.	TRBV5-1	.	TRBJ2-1	TGCGCCAGCAGCTTCTCCGGGACAGCGGGCAATGAGCAGTTCTTC	CASSFSGTAGNEQFF
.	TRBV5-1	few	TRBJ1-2	TGCGCCAGCAGCGGAGCCCAGGGAAACTATGGCTACACCTTC	CASSGAQGNYGYTF
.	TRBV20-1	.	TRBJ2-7	TGCAGTGCTATGGGGCAGGAGCCCGTCGAGCAGTACTTC	CSAMGQEPVEQYF
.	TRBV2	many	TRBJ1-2	TGTGCCAGCAGGTCCCCTAACTATGGCTACACCTTC	CASRSPNYGYTF
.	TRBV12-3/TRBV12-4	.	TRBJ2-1	TGTGCCAGCAGTCCCTCCCGGTGGGGGGCGCTGGGCAATGAGCAGTTCTTC	CASSPSRWGALGNEQFF
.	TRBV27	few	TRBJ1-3	TGTGCCAGCAGTCCAAACAAGGAGCACACCATATATTTT	CASSPNKEHTIYF
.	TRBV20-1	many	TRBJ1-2	TGCAGTGCTAGCGGACAGACTAACTATGGCTACACCTTC	CSASGQTNYGYTF
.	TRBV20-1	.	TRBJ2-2	TGCAGTGCTAGAGATGGGGAATTCACCGGGGAGCTGTTTTTT	CSARDGEFTGELFF
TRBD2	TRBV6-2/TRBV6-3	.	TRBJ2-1	TGTGCCAGCAGTTACTCGACTCTAGCGGGGACCTACAATGAGCAGTTCTTC	CASSYSTLAGTYNEQFF
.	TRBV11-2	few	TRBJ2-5	TGTGCCAGCAGCTGGACAGCCATTATTCAAGAGACCCAGTACTTC	CASSWTAIIQETQYF
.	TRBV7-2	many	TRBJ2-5	TGTGCCAGCAGCCTATACAGGGAAGGAGAGACCCAGTACTTC	CASSLYREGETQYF
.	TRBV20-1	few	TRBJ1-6	TGCAGTGCTACCGTATCAAATTATAATTCACCCCTCCACTTT	CSATVSNYNSPLHF